These 19 T cell receptor beta chains were all obtained from the same sample, sequenced in a study of human T cells and chemical hapten exposure. TCRdb passed the RACE reads through MiXCR, listing each CDR3 protein once. This sample has approximately 86,000 distinct CDR3 sequences, with roughly a tenth found just once. Time point described: patch test 3, about 24 weeks after DPC sensitization. Specified treatment: therapeutic diphenylcyclopropenone sensitization with weekly scalp DPC. Sequenced material: whole blood, taken in connection with sensitization to the hapten diphenylcyclopropenone (DPC). The receptors derive from a woman between 25 and 40 years old with alopecia areata. Some clones in this sample may be carry-over from other donors' samples.

This clonotype was detected a few times. The CDR3 coding sequence is TGTGCCAGCAGTGTAGCGGGGGGAAGTCGCTACGAGCAGTACGTC. It encodes CASSVAGGSRYEQYV. The chain combines TRBV6-1 with TRBJ2-7; 10 positions match TRBD2. The CDR3 is 15 amino acids. Germline CDR1 reads MNHNS; CDR2 reads SASEGT. After removal of 4 bases from V and 3 bases from J, the junction contained 6 bases not matched to a gene.

This clonotype was seen only a few times. The V and J genes are TRBV19 and TRBJ2-5; D is perhaps TRBD1 (6 bases). Trimming left V 8 bases short and J 3 bases short, with 13 bases between. There are 13 residues in the CDR3. Per the germline V gene, CDR1 is LNHDA and CDR2 is SQIVND (reference sequence). The CDR3 is CASSRTAEETQYF. The CDR3 bases are TGTGCCAGTTCCAGGACAGCTGAAGAGACCCAGTACTTC.

This clonotype was counted between two and nine times. The V gene is TRBV27, the J gene TRBJ2-2; TRBD1 matches at 9 bases. The CDR3 runs 14 residues. Trimming cost V 5 bases and J 7 bases; bases outside gene matches: 5. CDR1 and CDR2 (germline): MNHEY, SMNVEV (reference sequence). The CDR3 sequence is CASSLGQGVGELFF. The CDR3 bases are TGTGCCAGCAGTCTGGGACAGGGAGTCGGGGAGCTGTTTTTT.

This clonotype was observed a handful of times. This chain connects TRBV30 to TRBJ1-1, with 8 positions matching TRBD1. The CDR3 has 15 amino acids. CDR1 and CDR2 (germline): GTSNPN, SVGIG (reference sequence). V trimming: 1 base; J trimming: 0 bases; junction bases outside the gene matches: 4. CDR3 nucleotides: TGTGCCTGGAGTGCCCGGGACAGGATGAACACTGAAGCTTTCTTT. Translating it yields CAWSARDRMNTEAFF.

This clonotype was detected only a few times. The chain links TRBV30 to TRBJ2-1; TRBD2 agrees at 10 bases. Germline V gene lookup returns CDR1 GTSNPN and CDR2 SVGIG (reference sequence). With V trimmed by 3 bases and J by 2 bases, 4 bases remained unmatched. There are 15 residues in the CDR3. In DNA, the CDR3 is TGTGCCTGGAGAGCGGGGGGGGGACCCTACAATGAGCAGTTCTTC. This sequence encodes CAWRAGGGPYNEQFF.

In its sample, this clonotype was seen many times. The gene calls are TRBV4-1 and TRBJ1-1; the D is unclear. Trimming stripped 1 base from V and 2 bases from J, with 11 bases between. The CDR3 extends over 15 amino acids. Germline V gives CDR1 MGHRA, CDR2 YSYEKL. CDR3 DNA: TGCGCCAGCAGCCAAGGTCCCGCAGCTAACACTGAAGCTTTCTTT. It encodes CASSQGPAANTEAFF.

This clonotype was observed many times. The chain carries TRBV20-1 and TRBJ2-7; 9 bases align to TRBD2. This CDR3 is built from 15 residues. V lost 0 bases, J lost 3 bases, and 6 bases stayed unmatched. Germline CDR1 and CDR2: DFQATT and SNEGSKA (reference sequence). CDR3 sequence reads: CSARDGASGNYEQYF. For the CDR3, the DNA is TGCAGTGCTAGAGATGGAGCTAGCGGGAACTACGAGCAGTACTTC.

V gene TRBV6-2 or TRBV6-3 combines with J gene TRBJ1-4, with D maybe TRBD1 (6 bases). V was clipped by 10 bases and J by 4 bases, with 13 bases between them. The CDR3 has 13 amino acids. From germline, CDR1 is MNHEY and CDR2 SVGEGT. The CDR3 region has the DNA TGTGCCACCGCGGACAGTTTTAATGAAAAACTGTTTTTT. Amino acids: CATADSFNEKLFF.

There are a few counts of this clonotype. The chain couples TRBV9 to TRBJ2-3; D unresolved. The germline V gene has CDR1 SGDLS and CDR2 YYNGEE. V was shortened by 5 bases and J by 0 bases, with 4 bases between the two germline ends. The CDR3 sequence is 12 residues long. The CDR3 loop is CASRDSTDTQYF. The CDR3 DNA sequence: TGTGCCAGCAGAGATAGCACAGATACGCAGTATTTT.

The chain is built from TRBV28 and TRBJ1-2; the D is unclear. The CDR3 is made up of 11 amino acids. The germline V and J ends were trimmed by 8 bases and 4 bases, with 8 bases remaining between them. In germline, CDR1 is MDHEN, CDR2 SYDVKM. This CDR3 reads CASRSLYGYTF. CDR3 nucleotide sequence: TGTGCCAGCCGCTCGCTCTATGGCTACACCTTC.

This chain joins TRBV4-3 and TRBJ2-1; TRBD2 matches 10 bases. Germline trimming cut 3 bases from V and 8 bases from J; bases unmatched to any gene: 10. This CDR3 contains 16 residues. Germline lookup yields CDR1 LGHNA and CDR2 YSLEER. CDR3 nucleotides: TGCGCCAGCAGCCAGATAGTCAGCGGGAGGGCCCATGAGCAGTTCTTC. Translating gives CASSQIVSGRAHEQFF.

This rearrangement joins TRBV9 to TRBJ2-3; 11 nucleotides align to TRBD2. The V and J ends lost 3 bases and 4 bases, in that order; junction bases with no gene match: 4. The V gene's germline CDR1 is SGDLS and CDR2 YYNGEE. The CDR3 is 15 amino acids. CDR3 residues: CASSALLAGADTQYF. CDR3 DNA sequence: TGTGCCAGCAGCGCATTACTAGCGGGGGCAGATACGCAGTATTTT.

The gene calls are TRBV10-3 and TRBJ2-1; D is possibly TRBD1 (7 bases). CDR3 length: 14 residues. Trimming took 6 bases from V and 5 from J, leaving 14 bases between them. Germline lookup yields CDR1 ENHRY and CDR2 SYGVKD. The CDR3: CAISRGDSNNEQFF. For the CDR3, the DNA is TGTGCCATCAGCAGGGGGGACAGTAACAATGAGCAGTTCTTC.

Many counts were recorded for this clonotype. The genes are TRBV7-2 and TRBJ2-2; D is tentatively TRBD1 or TRBD2 (6 bases each). The CDR3 loop spans 16 amino acids. Germline assignment: CDR1 SGHTA and CDR2 FQGNSA. The ends were cut back, 3 bases at V and 2 bases at J, with 13 bases in the middle. For the CDR3, the DNA is TGTGCCAGCAGCTTGCCCCCGGGGGCCAACACCGGGGAGCTGTTTTTT. Translation: CASSLPPGANTGELFF.

This clonotype was counted only a few times. The CDR3 reads CASSLKGLKGCNQPQHF. As DNA, the CDR3 is TGTGCCAGCAGCCTAAAGGGGTTAAAAGGGTGCAATCAGCCCCAGCATTTT. J is TRBJ1-5 and V is TRBV3-2; TRBD1 was called by the table and not checked on the DNA. TRBV3-2 is termed a pseudogene. The CDR3 length is 17 residues.

The chain is built from TRBV7-2 and TRBJ1-5, with D possibly matching TRBD1 (5 bases). From germline, CDR1 is SGHTA and CDR2 FQGNSA. Deletions cut 4 bases from V and 6 bases from J, with 13 bases between. The CDR3 consists of 14 residues. The CDR3 bases are TGTGCCAGCAGCTCCGCCCGGGGGATTCAGCCCCAGCATTTT. Protein sequence: CASSSARGIQPQHF.

This clonotype appeared many times. This rearrangement joins TRBV7-6 to TRBJ2-1, with D hard to call. V was cut by 1 base and J by 9 bases, with 10 bases left in between. Germline loops: CDR1 SGHVS, CDR2 FNYEAQ. The CDR3 extends over 13 amino acids. The CDR3 DNA is TGTGCCAGCAGCTTAGGTAGAGACGGTGAGCAGTTCTTC. Amino acid sequence: CASSLGRDGEQFF.

At least ten counts were recorded for this clonotype. The rearrangement links TRBV29-1 to TRBJ2-7, with 8 bases matching TRBD1. Trimming at V came to 4 bases and at J to 0 bases, leaving 2 bases not matched to a gene. The germline CDR1 and CDR2 sequences are SQVTM and ANQGSEA. This CDR3 spans 13 amino acids. The CDR3 nucleotides read TGCAGCGTTGTACAGGGGGGCTCCTACGAGCAGTACTTC. Translated: CSVVQGGSYEQYF.

The rearrangement joins TRBV7-3 to TRBJ2-1, with 14 nucleotides matching TRBD2. In germline, CDR1 is SGHTA, CDR2 FQGTGA. Germline trimming cut 2 bases from V and 8 bases from J; bases unmatched to any gene: 2. This CDR3 spans 15 amino acids. The chain's CDR3 is CASSLWGLAGDEQFF. CDR3 nucleotides: TGTGCCAGCAGCTTATGGGGACTAGCGGGAGATGAGCAGTTCTTC.